A single sample gave rise to the 14 T cell receptor beta chains below, sequenced in a study of cytomegalovirus exposure and HLA in healthy donors. Primers for the PCR totalled 60 Vbeta and 13 Jbeta. Profiling relied on immunoSEQ multiplex PCR, and the TCRdb table lists in-frame clones only, not all of them. The sample has 150,000 to 200,000 clones, 70% to 90% seen once. Sequencing was carried out using PBMCs. Every receptor here comes from a man in his late teens or twenties in good health and CMV-seropositive.

The V call is TRBV6-5, the J call TRBJ1-2, with TRBD1 matching 7 bases. The CDR3 covers 14 residues. CDR1 MNHEY and CDR2 SVGAGI come from the germline V gene. Trimming took 2 bases from V and 8 from J; bases not matched to a gene: 8. The CDR3 region is CASSYQGQDPGYTF. The CDR3 nucleotides are TGTGCCAGCAGTTACCAAGGACAGGATCCGGGCTACACCTTC.

This clone was recorded once. This chain joins TRBV5-1 and TRBJ2-7, with 8 bases identical to TRBD1. The J segment lost 5 bases and the V segment lost 8 bases, leaving 3 bases of the junction unmatched. CDR1 SGHRS and CDR2 YFSETQ come from the germline V gene. The CDR3 totals 11 residues. The CDR3 bases are TGCGCCAGTACAGGGGGTGACGAGCAGTACTTC. This encodes CASTGGDEQYF.

V and J are TRBV4-1 and TRBJ2-7; D is ambiguous. Deletions cut 0 bases from V and 2 bases from J, with 11 bases between. Germline V gene sequence: CDR1 MGHRA, CDR2 YSYEKL. This CDR3 contains 15 residues. CDR3 coding DNA: TGCGCCAGCAGCCAAGACCGGCAGGAAGCCTACGAGCAGTACTTC. It yields the protein CASSQDRQEAYEQYF.

This clone was seen once. The chain uses TRBV7-2 and TRBJ2-5; D possibly corresponds to TRBD2 (5 bases). Germline assignment: CDR1 SGHTA and CDR2 FQGNSA. The CDR3 is made up of 15 amino acids. V lost 7 bases, J lost 5 bases, and 20 bases lay in between. DNA for the CDR3: TGTGCCAGCACCTCGGCGGTCGGGGTTCGGGAGACCCAGTACTTC. Its translation is CASTSAVGVRETQYF.

The chain is built from TRBV7-9 and TRBJ1-1; 9 nucleotides align to TRBD1. Germline CDR1 is SEHNR and CDR2 is FQNEAQ (reference sequence). The V and J ends lost 3 bases and 3 bases, in that order; junction bases with no gene match: 14. There are 18 residues in the CDR3. This chain's CDR3 is CASSLGTGQFLVDTEAFF. The CDR3 bases are TGTGCCAGCAGCTTGGGGACAGGGCAATTCCTGGTGGACACTGAAGCTTTCTTT.

The rearrangement uses TRBV11-2 and TRBJ2-2; 8 nucleotides agree with TRBD2. Trimming cost V 0 bases and J 1 base; bases outside gene matches: 4. Germline CDR1 and CDR2: SGHAT and FQNNGV. This CDR3 has 17 amino acids. CDR3 in DNA: TGTGCCAGCAGCTTAGATTTTGCGGGGGGGAACACCGGGGAGCTGTTTTTT. Translated: CASSLDFAGGNTGELFF.

The chain has TRBV18 and TRBJ1-5; TRBD1 agrees at 9 bases. Per the germline V gene, CDR1 is KGHSH and CDR2 is LQKENI. The CDR3 extends over 16 amino acids. V was pared by 3 bases and J by 0 bases, with 3 bases of the junction left unmatched. CDR3 residues: CASSPDRGNSNQPQHF. The CDR3 region has the DNA TGTGCCAGCTCACCGGACAGGGGAAATAGCAATCAGCCCCAGCATTTT.

This chain uses TRBV4-1 with TRBJ2-4; 12 bases fit TRBD2. The CDR3 covers 19 residues. Trimming at V came to 0 bases and at J to 1 base, leaving 7 bases not matched to a gene. Looked up from germline, CDR1 is MGHRA and CDR2 is YSYEKL. This chain's CDR3 is CASSQETSGGPLAKNIQYF. In DNA, the CDR3 is TGCGCCAGCAGCCAAGAAACTAGCGGGGGGCCCCTTGCCAAAAACATTCAGTACTTC.

The chain recombines TRBV4-2 with TRBJ2-2; D possibly corresponds to TRBD1 (6 bases). V lost 0 bases, J lost 1 base, and 15 bases lay in between. Germline lookup yields CDR1 LGHNA and CDR2 YNFKEQ. This CDR3 is 18 amino acids long. CDR3 sequence reads: CASSQDSVGRGNTGELFF. CDR3 nucleotides: TGTGCCAGCAGCCAAGATAGTGTGGGCAGGGGGAACACCGGGGAGCTGTTTTTT.

The chain uses TRBV15 and TRBJ2-3; TRBD2 is a possible D gene (5 bases). Trimming pared 3 bases from V and 3 bases from J, leaving 19 bases between. The CDR3 runs to 17 residues. Looked up from germline, CDR1 is LNHNV and CDR2 is YYDKDF (reference sequence). CDR3 DNA sequence: TGTGCCACCAGCAGGCCCTGGGAAGGGAGTCGGACAGATACGCAGTATTTT. It translates to CATSRPWEGSRTDTQYF.

This clone was seen just once. The CDR3 nucleotides read TGTGCCAGCAACCGACAGGGGATGCGTGGCTACACCTTC. Translation: CASNRQGMRGYTF. This sequence joins TRBV6-1 and TRBJ1-2; 8 nucleotides match TRBD1. The germline CDR1 and CDR2 sequences are MNHNS and SASEGT. Trimming cost V 7 bases and J 7 bases; bases outside gene matches: 8. The CDR3 runs to 13 residues.

V and J are TRBV7-2 and TRBJ2-3; 12 bases fit TRBD2. CDR3 length: 16 amino acids. Germline V gene lookup returns CDR1 SGHTA and CDR2 FQGNSA. V trimming: 4 bases; J trimming: 1 base; junction bases outside the gene matches: 3. The CDR3 DNA sequence: TGTGCCAGCAGCTCACCTAGCGGGGGGGGCACAGATACGCAGTATTTT. Its protein product is CASSSPSGGGTDTQYF.

The chain has TRBV13 and TRBJ2-3; 9 bases align to TRBD1. The CDR3 loop spans 16 amino acids. The V gene end was trimmed by 2 bases and the J gene end by 0 bases; junction bases not matched to a gene: 3. Germline V gives CDR1 PRHDT, CDR2 FYEKMQ (reference sequence). In nucleotides, the CDR3 is TGTGCCAGCAGCTTAACGACAGGGGGTAGCACAGATACGCAGTATTTT. It is translated as CASSLTTGGSTDTQYF.

Comment on this clone: Different DNA sequences within this sample yield the same CDR3. The CDR3 loop reads CASSSGQGRNQPQHF. CDR3 DNA sequence: TGTGCCAGCAGCTCAGGACAGGGCCGCAATCAGCCCCAGCATTTT. The rearrangement links TRBV7-2 to TRBJ1-5; TRBD1 matches 8 bases. Germline V gene data show CDR1 as SGHTA and CDR2 as FQGNSA. Losses at the gene ends were 4 bases for V and 2 bases for J; bases not matched to a gene: 4. The CDR3 spans 15 residues.